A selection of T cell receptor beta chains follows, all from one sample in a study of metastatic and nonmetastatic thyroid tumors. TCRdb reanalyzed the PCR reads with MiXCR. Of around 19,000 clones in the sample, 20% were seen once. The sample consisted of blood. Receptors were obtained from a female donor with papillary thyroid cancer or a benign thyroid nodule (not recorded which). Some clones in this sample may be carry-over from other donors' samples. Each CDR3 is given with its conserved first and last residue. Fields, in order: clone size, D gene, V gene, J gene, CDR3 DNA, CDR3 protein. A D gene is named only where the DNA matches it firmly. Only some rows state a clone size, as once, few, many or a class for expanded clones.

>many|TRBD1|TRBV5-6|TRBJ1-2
TGTGCCAGCAGCCTCCGGGACAGAGGCTACACCTTC
CASSLRDRGYTF
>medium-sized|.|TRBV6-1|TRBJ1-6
TGTGCCAGCAGTCCCGACTTTAGAAACCTCCACTTT
CASSPDFRNLHF
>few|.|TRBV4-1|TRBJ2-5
TGCGCCAGCAGCCAAGGGGCCAGGGACCACCAAGAGACCCAGTACTTC
CASSQGARDHQETQYF
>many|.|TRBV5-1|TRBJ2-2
TGCGCCAGCAGCTTGGTCGTAGGTGCCACCGGGGAGCTGTTTTTT
CASSLVVGATGELFF
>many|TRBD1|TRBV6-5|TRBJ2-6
TGTGCCAGCGACGAGTGGGGGGACAGGGCCCTCTCTGGGGCCAACGTCCTGACTTTC
CASDEWGDRALSGANVLTF
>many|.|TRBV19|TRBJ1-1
TGTGCCAGTAGTATGGAGAGAACGTACACTGAAGCTTTCTTT
CASSMERTYTEAFF
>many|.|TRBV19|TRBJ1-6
TGTGCCAGTAGTATGACTGGGTTTAGTTCACCCCTCCACTTT
CASSMTGFSSPLHF
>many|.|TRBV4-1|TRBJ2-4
TGCGCCAGCAGCCCGGGACCGCTTGGGAACATTCAGTACTTC
CASSPGPLGNIQYF
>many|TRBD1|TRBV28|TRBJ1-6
TGTGCCAGCAGTTCCGCCGGGACAGGGGATGGTTCACCCCTCCACTTT
CASSSAGTGDGSPLHF
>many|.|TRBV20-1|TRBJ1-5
TGCAGTCCGATCTCATACCCGTTGGACCGTAGCAATCAGCCCCAGCATTTT
CSPISYPLDRSNQPQHF
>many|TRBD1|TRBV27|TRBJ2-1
TGTGCCAGCACCGAACTGGGACAGGAGAACAATGAGCAGTTCTTC
CASTELGQENNEQFF
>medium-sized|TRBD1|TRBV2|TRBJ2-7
TGTGCCAGCAGCCAGAACAGGGGGAGCGGCTACGAGCAGTACTTC
CASSQNRGSGYEQYF
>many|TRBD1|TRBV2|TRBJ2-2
TGTGCCAGCAGTATCGGACAGGGGGCCGGGGAGCTGTTTTTT
CASSIGQGAGELFF
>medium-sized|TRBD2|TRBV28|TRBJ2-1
TGTGCCAGCAGTTTACCGGGACTAGCCTTTAATGAGCAGTTCTTC
CASSLPGLAFNEQFF
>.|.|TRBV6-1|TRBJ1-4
TGTGCCTGGAACACGGGGTCGACTAACGAAAAACTGTTTTTT
CAWNTGSTNEKLFF
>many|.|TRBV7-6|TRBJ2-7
TGTGCCAGCAGCCTAACTACTACAGGGATTCAGGAGCAGTACTTC
CASSLTTTGIQEQYF
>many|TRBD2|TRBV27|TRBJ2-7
TGTGCCAGCAGAGGCCCTAGCGGGAGGGTATACGAGCAGTACTTC
CASRGPSGRVYEQYF
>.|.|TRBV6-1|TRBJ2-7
TGTGCCAGCAGCAACACATGGGGCGGGACCTACGAGCAGTACTTC
CASSNTWGGTYEQYF
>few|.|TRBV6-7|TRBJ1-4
TGTGCCAGCGTCTTTGAAAAACTGTTTTTT
CASVFEKLFF
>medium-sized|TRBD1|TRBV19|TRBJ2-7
TGTGCCAGTAGTCCCGACAGGGAATACTACGAGCAGTACTTC
CASSPDREYYEQYF
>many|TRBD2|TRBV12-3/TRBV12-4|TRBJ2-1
TGTGCCAGCAGACAAGGACTAGCGGGAGTGGGTGAGCAGTTCTTC
CASRQGLAGVGEQFF
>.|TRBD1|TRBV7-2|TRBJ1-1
TGTGCCAGCACCACGGGACAGGGTAGAAGAACTGAAGCTTTCTTT
CASTTGQGRRTEAFF
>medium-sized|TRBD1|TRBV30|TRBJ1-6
TGTGCCTGGGCAACAGGGGTCCCCCTCCACTTT
CAWATGVPLHF
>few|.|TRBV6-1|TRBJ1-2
TGTGCCAGCAGGAGGGATAGCAACTTACGCTATGTCTACACCTTC
CASRRDSNLRYVYTF
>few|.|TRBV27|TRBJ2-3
TGTGCCAGCAGAGACTTCACAGATACGCAGTATTTT
CASRDFTDTQYF
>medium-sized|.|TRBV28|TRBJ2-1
TGTGCCAGCACCCCTATAGCAAGGTTCGGCAATGAGCAGTTCTTC
CASTPIARFGNEQFF
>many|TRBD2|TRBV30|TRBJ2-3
TGTGCCTGGAAGCGGGGGGGGAGCACAGATACGCAGTATTTT
CAWKRGGSTDTQYF
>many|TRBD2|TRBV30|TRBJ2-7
TGTGCCTGGAGTCAAAGCGGGAGGAGCATCTACGAGCAGTACTTC
CAWSQSGRSIYEQYF
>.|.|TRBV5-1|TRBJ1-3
TGCGCCAGCAGCCCTTCTGTAAGCTCTGGAAACACCATATATTTT
CASSPSVSSGNTIYF
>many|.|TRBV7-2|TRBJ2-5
TGTGCCAGCAGCTTCCTAGGAGCACAAGCAGAGACCCAGTACTTC
CASSFLGAQAETQYF
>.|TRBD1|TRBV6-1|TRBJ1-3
TGTTCCAGCCGACCCAGGGGGTTTTGGAGAAACACCATATATTTT
CSSRPRGFWRNTIYF
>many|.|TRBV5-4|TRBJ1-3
TGTGCCAGCAGGCCGGGCCCCTCTGCCGGAAACACCATATATTTT
CASRPGPSAGNTIYF
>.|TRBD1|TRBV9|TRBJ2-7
TGTGCCAGCAGCGTAGAAGGGACAGCCCTGTACTACGAGAAGTACTTC
CASSVEGTALYYEKYF
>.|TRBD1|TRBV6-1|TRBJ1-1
TGTGCCAGCATCGGGACAGGGGGCGCTAACACTGAAGCTTTCTTT
CASIGTGGANTEAFF
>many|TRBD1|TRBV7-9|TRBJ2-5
TGTGCCAGCAGCTTAGCATGGACAGGGGGAGGAGAGACCCAGTACTTC
CASSLAWTGGGETQYF
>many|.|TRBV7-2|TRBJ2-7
TGTGCCAGCACCGAACAGGGACTATCCTACGAGCAGTACTTC
CASTEQGLSYEQYF
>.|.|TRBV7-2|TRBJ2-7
TGTGCCAGCAGCGGTGATGCACAATCTGAGCAGTACTTC
CASSGDAQSEQYF
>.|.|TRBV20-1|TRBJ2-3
TGCAGTGCTAGAGATTACGGGTGGGGGGTCCCGACAGATACGCAGTATTTT
CSARDYGWGVPTDTQYF
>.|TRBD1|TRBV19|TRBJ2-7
TGTGCCAGTAGTACTCCCGGGACAGAAACCTACGAGCAGTACTTC
CASSTPGTETYEQYF
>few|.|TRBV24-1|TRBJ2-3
TGTGCCACCAGTGATTTCTGGTGGAACGAAGATACGCAGTATTTT
CATSDFWWNEDTQYF
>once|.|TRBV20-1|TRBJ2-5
TGCAGTGCTACTGACTCAGGAGGGGAGACACGGTACTTC
CSATDSGGETRYF
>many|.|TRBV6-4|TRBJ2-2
TGTGCCAGCAGGGAACAGGGTCACACCGGGGAGCTGTTTTTT
CASREQGHTGELFF
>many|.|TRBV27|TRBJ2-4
TGTGCCAGCAGTATAGGGGTAGCCAAAAACATTCAGTACTTC
CASSIGVAKNIQYF
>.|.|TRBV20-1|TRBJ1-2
TGCAGTGCTAGAGATCAGTGGGGCGACTATGGCTACACCTTC
CSARDQWGDYGYTF
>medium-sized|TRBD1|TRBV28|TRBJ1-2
TGTGCCAGCAGTCGACAGGGATGGGGCTACACCTTC
CASSRQGWGYTF